This T cell receptor beta chain was found in a study of neurological immune-mediated disorders. The time point: longitudinal time-point 1 (baseline). This clonotype was recorded many times. The cDNA came from 5'RACE, which used 10-nucleotide random UMIs. Via MiXCR, TCRdb re-called the 5' RACE reads, giving one row per CDR3 protein. The table lists over 55,000 distinct CDR3 sequences, approximately 10% of them singletons. The sample taken for sequencing was PBMCs. The clonotype originates from a man aged 25 to 45 in good health.

CDR3 sequence: CASRADIQYF. DNA for the CDR3: TGTGCCAGCAGGGCAGACATTCAGTACTTC. The chain is built from TRBV6-1 and TRBJ2-4; D gene ambiguous. The length of the CDR3 is 10 residues. Trimming left V 6 bases short and J 8 bases short, with 5 bases between. Germline V gives CDR1 MNHNS, CDR2 SASEGT.